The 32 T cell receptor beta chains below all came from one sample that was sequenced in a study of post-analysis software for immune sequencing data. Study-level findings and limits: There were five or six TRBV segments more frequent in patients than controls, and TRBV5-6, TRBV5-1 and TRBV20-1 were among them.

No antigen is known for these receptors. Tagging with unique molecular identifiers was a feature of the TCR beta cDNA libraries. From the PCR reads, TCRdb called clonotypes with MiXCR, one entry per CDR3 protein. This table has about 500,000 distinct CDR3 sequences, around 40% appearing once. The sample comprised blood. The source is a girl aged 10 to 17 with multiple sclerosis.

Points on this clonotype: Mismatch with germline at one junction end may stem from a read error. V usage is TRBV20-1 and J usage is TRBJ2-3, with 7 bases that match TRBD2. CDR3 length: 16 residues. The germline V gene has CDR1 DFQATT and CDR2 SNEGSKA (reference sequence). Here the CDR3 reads CSASRPAGPNTDTKYF. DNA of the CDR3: TGCAGTGCTAGTAGACCAGCGGGGCCGAACACAGATACGAAGTATTTT.

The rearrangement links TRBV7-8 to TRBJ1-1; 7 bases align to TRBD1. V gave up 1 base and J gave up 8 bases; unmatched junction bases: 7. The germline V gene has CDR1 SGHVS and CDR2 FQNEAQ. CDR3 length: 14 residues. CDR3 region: CASSLVSGGWEAFF. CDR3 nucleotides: TGTGCCAGCAGCTTAGTATCAGGGGGGTGGGAAGCTTTCTTT.

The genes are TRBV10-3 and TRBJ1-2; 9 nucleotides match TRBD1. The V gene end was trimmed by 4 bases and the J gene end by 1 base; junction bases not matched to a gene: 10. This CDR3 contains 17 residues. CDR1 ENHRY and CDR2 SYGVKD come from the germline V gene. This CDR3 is CAISASSGTGFNYGYTF. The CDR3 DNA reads TGTGCCATCAGTGCTTCGTCCGGGACAGGGTTTAACTATGGCTACACCTTC.

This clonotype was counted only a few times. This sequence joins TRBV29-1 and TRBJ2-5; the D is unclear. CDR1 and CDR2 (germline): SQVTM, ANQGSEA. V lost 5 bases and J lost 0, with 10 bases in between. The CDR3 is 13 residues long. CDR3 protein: CSVMPRHQETQYF. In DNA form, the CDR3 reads TGCAGCGTTATGCCTAGGCACCAAGAGACCCAGTACTTC. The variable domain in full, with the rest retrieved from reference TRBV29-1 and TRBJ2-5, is SAVISQKPSRDICQRGTSLTIQCQVDSQVTMMFWYRQQPGQSLTLIATANQGSEATYESGFVIDKFPISRPNLTFSTLTVSNMSPEDSSIYLCSVMPRHQETQYFGPGTRLLVL.

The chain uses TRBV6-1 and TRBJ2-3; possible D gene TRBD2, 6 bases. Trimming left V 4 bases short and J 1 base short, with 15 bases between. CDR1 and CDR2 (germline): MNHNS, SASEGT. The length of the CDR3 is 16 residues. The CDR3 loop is CASSVDWGLGTDTQYF. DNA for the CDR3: TGTGCCAGCAGTGTCGACTGGGGACTTGGCACAGATACGCAGTATTTT.

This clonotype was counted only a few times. The chain's CDR3 is CASSLWGKGGNQPQHF. CDR3 DNA sequence: TGTGCCAGCAGCTTATGGGGCAAAGGGGGGAATCAGCCCCAGCATTTT. The J gene is TRBJ1-5, the V gene TRBV7-2, with TRBD1 as a possible D gene (6 bases). V lost 2 bases to trimming and J lost 4 bases, with 15 bases between them. Per germline, CDR1 SGHTA and CDR2 FQGNSA. This CDR3 region has 16 residues.

CDR3 sequence: CASSVRTGAEFQETQYF. CDR3 sequence (DNA): TGTGCCAGCAGCGTCCGGACGGGGGCCGAGTTCCAAGAGACCCAGTACTTC. The genes are TRBV9 and TRBJ2-5; D may be TRBD1 or TRBD2 (6 bases each). Germline V CDR1 and CDR2: SGDLS, YYNGEE. V shed 2 bases and J shed 1 base, with 18 bases lying between them. The length of the CDR3 is 17 residues.

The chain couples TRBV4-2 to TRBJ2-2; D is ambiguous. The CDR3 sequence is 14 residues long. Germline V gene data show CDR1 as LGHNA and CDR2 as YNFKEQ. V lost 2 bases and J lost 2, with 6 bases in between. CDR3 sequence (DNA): TGTGCCAGCAGCCAATCTCAAAACACCGGGGAGCTGTTTTTT. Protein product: CASSQSQNTGELFF.

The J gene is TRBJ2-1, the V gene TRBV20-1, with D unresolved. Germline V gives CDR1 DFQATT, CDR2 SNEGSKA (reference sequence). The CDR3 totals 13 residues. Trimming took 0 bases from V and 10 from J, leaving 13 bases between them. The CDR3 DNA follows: TGCAGTGCTAGAGAGCCCTCCCATGAGGAGCAGTTCTTC. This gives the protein CSAREPSHEEQFF.

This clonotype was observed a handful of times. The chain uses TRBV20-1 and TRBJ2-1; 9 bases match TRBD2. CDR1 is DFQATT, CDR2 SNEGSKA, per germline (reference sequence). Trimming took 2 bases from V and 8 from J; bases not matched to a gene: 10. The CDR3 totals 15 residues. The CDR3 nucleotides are TGCAGTGCTAGATTTTTAGCGGGAGAAAGTGATGAGCAGTTCTTC. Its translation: CSARFLAGESDEQFF.

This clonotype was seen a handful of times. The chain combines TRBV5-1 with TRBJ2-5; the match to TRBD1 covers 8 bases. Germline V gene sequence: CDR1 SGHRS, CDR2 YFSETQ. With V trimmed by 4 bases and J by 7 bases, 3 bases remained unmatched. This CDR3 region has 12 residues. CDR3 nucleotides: TGCGCCAGCAGCCCTGGACAGGGGACCCAGTACTTC. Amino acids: CASSPGQGTQYF.

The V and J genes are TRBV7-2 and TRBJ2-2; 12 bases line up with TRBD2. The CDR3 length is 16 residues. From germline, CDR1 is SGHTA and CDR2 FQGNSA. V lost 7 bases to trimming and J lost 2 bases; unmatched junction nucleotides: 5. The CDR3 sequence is CASTLAGGANTGELFF. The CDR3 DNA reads TGTGCCAGCACCCTAGCGGGGGGGGCAAACACCGGGGAGCTGTTTTTT.

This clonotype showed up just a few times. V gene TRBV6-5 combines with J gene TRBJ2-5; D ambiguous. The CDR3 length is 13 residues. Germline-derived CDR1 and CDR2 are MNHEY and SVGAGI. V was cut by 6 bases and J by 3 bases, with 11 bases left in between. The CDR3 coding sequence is TGTGCCAGCAGCCTCCCGCATGAAGAGACCCAGTACTTC. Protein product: CASSLPHEETQYF.

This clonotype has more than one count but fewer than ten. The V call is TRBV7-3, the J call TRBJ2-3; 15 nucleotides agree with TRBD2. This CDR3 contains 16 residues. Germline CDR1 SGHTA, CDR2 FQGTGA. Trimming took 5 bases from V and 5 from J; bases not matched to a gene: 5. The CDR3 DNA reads TGTGCCAGCAGCGCGGAGGGACTAGCGGGAGGAGATACGCAGTATTTT. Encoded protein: CASSAEGLAGGDTQYF. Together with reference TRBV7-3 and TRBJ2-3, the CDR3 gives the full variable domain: GAGVSQTPSNKVTEKGKYVELRCDPISGHTALYWYRQSLGQGPEFLIYFQGTGAADDSGLPNDRFFAVRPEGSVSTLKIQRTERGDSAVYLCASSAEGLAGGDTQYFGPGTRLTVL.

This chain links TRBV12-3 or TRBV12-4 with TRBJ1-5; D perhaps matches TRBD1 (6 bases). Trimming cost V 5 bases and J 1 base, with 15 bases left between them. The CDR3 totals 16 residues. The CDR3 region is CASSNTGSVSNQPQHF. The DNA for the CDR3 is TGTGCCAGCAGTAACACAGGGTCCGTGAGCAATCAGCCCCAGCATTTT.

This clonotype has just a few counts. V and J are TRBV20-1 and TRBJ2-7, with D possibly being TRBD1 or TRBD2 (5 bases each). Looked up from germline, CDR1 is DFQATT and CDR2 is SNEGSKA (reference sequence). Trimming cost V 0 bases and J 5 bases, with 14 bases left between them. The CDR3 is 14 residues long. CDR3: CSARDRAGTNEQYF. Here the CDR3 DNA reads TGCAGTGCTAGAGATCGGGCAGGGACCAACGAGCAGTACTTC.

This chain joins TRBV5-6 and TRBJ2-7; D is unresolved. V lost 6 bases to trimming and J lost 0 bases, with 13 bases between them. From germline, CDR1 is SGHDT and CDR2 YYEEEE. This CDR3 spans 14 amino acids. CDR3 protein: CASIPARNSYEQYF. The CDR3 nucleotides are TGTGCCAGCATTCCGGCGAGAAACTCCTACGAGCAGTACTTC.

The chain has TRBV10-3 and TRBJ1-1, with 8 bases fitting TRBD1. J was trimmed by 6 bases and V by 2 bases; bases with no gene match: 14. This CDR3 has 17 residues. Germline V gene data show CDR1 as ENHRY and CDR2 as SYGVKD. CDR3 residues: CAISEIGTGGSWAEAFF. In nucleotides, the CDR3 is TGTGCCATCAGTGAGATCGGGACAGGAGGTTCGTGGGCTGAAGCTTTCTTT.

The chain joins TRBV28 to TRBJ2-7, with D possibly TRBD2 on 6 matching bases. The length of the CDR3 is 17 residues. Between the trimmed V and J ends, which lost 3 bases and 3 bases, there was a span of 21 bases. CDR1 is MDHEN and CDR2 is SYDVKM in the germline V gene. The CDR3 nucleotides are TGTGCCAGCAGTTTGGGTTCGGGGGACGGGGATATCTACGAGCAGTACTTC. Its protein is CASSLGSGDGDIYEQYF. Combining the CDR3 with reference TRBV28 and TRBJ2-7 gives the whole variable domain DVKVTQSSRYLVKRTGEKVFLECVQDMDHENMFWYRQDPGLGLRLIYFSYDVKMKEKGDIPEGYSVSREKKERFSLILESASTNQTSMYLCASSLGSGDGDIYEQYFGPGTRLTVT.

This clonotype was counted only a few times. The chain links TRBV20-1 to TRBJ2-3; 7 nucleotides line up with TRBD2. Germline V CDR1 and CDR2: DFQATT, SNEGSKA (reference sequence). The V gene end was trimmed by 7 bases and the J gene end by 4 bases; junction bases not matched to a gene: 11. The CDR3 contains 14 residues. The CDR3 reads CSVFSGSGADTQYF. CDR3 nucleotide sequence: TGCAGTGTTTTTAGTGGGAGCGGGGCAGATACGCAGTATTTT.

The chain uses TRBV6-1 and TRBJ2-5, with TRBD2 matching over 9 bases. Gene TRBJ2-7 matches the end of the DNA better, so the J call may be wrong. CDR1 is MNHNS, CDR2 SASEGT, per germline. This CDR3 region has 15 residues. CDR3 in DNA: TGTGCCAGCAGTGAAGCGGGACTAGCTCGTCACGAGCAGTACTTC. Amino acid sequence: CASSEAGLARHEQYF.

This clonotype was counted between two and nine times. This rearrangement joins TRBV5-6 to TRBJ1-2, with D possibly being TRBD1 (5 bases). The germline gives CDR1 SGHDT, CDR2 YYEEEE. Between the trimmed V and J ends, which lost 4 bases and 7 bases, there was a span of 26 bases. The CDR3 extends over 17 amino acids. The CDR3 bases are TGTGCCAGCAGCCGCGGAGGTATGAGGGGCGCAACTTCTGGCTACACCTTC. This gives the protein CASSRGGMRGATSGYTF.

The CDR3 nucleotides read TGCAGTGCTAGAGATCGCGGGACTATCTACAATGAGCAGTTCTTC. Amino acids: CSARDRGTIYNEQFF. The V and J genes are TRBV20-1 and TRBJ2-1; 7 positions agree with TRBD2. J was trimmed by 3 bases and V by 0 bases; bases with no gene match: 5. This CDR3 has 15 residues. Per germline, CDR1 DFQATT and CDR2 SNEGSKA (reference sequence).

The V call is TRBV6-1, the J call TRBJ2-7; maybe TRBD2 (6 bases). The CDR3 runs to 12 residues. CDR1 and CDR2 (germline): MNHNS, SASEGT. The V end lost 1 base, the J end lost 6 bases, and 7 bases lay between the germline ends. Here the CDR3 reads CASSEGGVEQYF. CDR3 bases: TGTGCCAGCAGTGAAGGGGGGGTCGAGCAGTACTTC.

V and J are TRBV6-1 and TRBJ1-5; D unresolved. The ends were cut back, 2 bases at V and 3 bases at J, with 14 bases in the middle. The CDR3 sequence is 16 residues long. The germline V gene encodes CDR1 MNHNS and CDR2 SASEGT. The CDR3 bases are TGTGCCAGCAGTGAATTGGAGTCGGGCAACAATCAGCCCCAGCATTTT. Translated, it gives CASSELESGNNQPQHF.

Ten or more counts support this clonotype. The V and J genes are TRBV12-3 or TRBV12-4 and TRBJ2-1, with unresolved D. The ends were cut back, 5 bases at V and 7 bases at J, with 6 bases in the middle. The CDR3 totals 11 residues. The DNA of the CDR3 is TGTGCCAGCAGTCTAGGTAATGAGCAGTTCTTC. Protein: CASSLGNEQFF.

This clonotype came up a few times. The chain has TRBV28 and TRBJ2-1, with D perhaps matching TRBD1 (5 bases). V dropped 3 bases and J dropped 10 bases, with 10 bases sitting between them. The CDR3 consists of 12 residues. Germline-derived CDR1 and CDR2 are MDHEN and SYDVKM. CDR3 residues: CASSFRVREQFF. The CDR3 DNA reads TGTGCCAGCAGTTTCAGGGTTAGGGAGCAGTTCTTC.

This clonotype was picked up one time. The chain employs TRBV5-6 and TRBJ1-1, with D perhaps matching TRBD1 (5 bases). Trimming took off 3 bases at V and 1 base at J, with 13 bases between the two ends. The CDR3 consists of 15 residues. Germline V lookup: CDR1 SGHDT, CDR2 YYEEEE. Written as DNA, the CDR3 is TGTGCCAGCAGCTGGGACCTAACAGGGAACACTGAAGCTTTCTTT. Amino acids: CASSWDLTGNTEAFF.

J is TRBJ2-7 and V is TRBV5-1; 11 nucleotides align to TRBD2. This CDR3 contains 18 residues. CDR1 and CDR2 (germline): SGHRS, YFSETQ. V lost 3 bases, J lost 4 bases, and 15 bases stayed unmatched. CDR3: CASSSLGSGRANLYEQYF. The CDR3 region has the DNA TGCGCCAGCAGCTCTCTGGGTAGCGGGAGGGCCAATTTGTACGAGCAGTACTTC.

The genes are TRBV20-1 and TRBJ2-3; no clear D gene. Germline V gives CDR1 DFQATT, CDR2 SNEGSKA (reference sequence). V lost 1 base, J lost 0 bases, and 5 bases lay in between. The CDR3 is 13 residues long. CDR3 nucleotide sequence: TGCAGTGCTAGAGCGTGGAGCACAGATACGCAGTATTTT. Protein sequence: CSARAWSTDTQYF.

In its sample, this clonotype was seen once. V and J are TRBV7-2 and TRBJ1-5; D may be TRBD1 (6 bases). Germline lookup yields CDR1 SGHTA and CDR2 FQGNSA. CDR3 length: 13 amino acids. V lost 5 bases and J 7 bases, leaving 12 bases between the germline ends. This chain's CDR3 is CASSIRGEQPQHF. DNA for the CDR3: TGTGCCAGCAGCATAAGGGGGGAGCAGCCCCAGCATTTT.

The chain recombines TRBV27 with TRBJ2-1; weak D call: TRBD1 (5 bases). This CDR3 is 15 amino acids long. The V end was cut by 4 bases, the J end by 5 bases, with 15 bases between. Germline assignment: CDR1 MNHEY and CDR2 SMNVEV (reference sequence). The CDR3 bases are TGTGCCAGCAGTTCAGACAGAAGCGCCAACAATGAGCAGTTCTTC. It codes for CASSSDRSANNEQFF.